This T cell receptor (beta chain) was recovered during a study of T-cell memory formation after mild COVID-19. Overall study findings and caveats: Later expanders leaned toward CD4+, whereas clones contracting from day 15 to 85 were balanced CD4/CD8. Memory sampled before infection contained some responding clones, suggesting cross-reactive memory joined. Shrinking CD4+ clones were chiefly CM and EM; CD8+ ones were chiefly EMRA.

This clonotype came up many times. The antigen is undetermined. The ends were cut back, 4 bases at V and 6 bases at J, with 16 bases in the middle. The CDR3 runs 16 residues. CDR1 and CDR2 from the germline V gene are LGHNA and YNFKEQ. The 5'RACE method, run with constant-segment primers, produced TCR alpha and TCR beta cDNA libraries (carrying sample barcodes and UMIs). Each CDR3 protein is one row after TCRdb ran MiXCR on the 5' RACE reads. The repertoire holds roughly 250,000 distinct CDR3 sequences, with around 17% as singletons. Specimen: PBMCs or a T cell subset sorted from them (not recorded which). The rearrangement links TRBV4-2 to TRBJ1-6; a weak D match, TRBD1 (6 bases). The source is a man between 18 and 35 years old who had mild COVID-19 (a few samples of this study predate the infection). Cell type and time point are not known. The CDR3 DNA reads TGTGCCAGCAGCCCCGATATCCAGGGGCGTAATTCACCCCTCCACTTT. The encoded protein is CASSPDIQGRNSPLHF.